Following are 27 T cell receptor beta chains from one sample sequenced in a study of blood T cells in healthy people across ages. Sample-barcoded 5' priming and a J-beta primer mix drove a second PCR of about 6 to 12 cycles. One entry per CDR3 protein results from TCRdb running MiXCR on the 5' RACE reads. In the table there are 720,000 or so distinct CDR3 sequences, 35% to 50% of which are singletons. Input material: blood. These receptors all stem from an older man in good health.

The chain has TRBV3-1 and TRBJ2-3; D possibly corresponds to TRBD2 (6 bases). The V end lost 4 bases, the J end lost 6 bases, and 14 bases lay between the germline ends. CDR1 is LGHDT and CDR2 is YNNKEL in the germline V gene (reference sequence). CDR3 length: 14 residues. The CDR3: CASSLRTIQDTQYF. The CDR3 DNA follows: TGTGCCAGCAGCCTGCGGACTATACAGGATACGCAGTATTTT.

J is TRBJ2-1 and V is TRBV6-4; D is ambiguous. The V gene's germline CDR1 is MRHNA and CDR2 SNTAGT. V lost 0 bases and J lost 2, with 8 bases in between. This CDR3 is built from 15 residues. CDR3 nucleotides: TGTGCCAGCAGTGACTCACCCAGGACCTACAATGAGCAGTTCTTC. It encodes CASSDSPRTYNEQFF.

The CDR3 DNA is TGCAGTGCTTCCCTTTTACGCCAGGGAACCTACGAGCAGTACTTC. It translates to CSASLLRQGTYEQYF. The gene calls are TRBV20-1 and TRBJ2-7; tentatively, D is TRBD1 (5 bases). The V and J ends lost 5 bases and 2 bases respectively, with 19 bases between them. The CDR3 consists of 15 residues. CDR1 is DFQATT and CDR2 is SNEGSKA in the germline V gene (reference sequence).

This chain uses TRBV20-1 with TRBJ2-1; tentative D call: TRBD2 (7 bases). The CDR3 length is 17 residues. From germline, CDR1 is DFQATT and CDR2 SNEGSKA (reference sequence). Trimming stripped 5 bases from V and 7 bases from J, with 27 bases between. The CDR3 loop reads CSAPAEAGVAGWNEQFF. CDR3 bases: TGCAGTGCTCCGGCCGAGGCAGGGGTAGCGGGTTGGAATGAGCAGTTCTTC.

CDR3 residues: CASSVTGRGTGDNEQFF. CDR3 coding DNA: TGTGCCAGCAGCGTAACCGGTCGGGGGACCGGTGACAATGAGCAGTTCTTC. The chain has TRBV9 and TRBJ2-1, with D possibly TRBD2 on 6 matching bases. The CDR3 loop spans 17 amino acids. V lost 1 base to trimming and J lost 5 bases, with 19 bases between them. Germline CDR1 reads SGDLS; CDR2 reads YYNGEE.

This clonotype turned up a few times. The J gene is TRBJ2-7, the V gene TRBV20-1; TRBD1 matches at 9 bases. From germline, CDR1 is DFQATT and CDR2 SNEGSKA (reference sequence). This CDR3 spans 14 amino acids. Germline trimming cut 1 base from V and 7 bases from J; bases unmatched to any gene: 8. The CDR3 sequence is CSARGDRVIVEQYF. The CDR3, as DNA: TGCAGTGCTAGAGGGGACAGGGTAATTGTAGAGCAGTACTTC.

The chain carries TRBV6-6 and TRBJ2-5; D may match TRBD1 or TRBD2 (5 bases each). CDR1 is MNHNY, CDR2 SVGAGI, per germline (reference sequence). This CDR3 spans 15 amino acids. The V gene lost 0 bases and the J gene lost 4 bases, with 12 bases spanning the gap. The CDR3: CASSYSSAGRETQYF. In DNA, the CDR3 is TGTGCCAGCAGTTACTCGAGTGCAGGGAGAGAGACCCAGTACTTC.

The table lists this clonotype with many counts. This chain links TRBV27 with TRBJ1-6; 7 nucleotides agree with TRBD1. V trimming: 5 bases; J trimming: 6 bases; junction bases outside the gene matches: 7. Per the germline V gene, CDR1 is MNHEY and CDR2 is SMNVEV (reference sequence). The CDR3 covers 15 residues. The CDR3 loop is CASSRGTVVNSPLHF. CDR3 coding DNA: TGTGCCAGCAGTCGAGGGACAGTAGTTAATTCACCCCTCCACTTT.

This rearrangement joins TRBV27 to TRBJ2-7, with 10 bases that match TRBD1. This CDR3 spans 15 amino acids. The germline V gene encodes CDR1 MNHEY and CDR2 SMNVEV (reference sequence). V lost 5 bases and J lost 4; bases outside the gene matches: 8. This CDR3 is CASSRPPGQGYEQYF. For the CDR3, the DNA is TGTGCCAGCAGTAGACCCCCGGGACAGGGGTACGAGCAGTACTTC.

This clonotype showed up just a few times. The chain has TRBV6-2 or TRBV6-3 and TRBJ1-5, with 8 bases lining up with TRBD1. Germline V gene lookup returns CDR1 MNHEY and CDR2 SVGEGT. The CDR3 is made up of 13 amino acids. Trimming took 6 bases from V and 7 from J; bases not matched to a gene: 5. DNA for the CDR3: TGTGCCAGCAGCTGGACAGGGACGCAGCCCCAGCATTTT. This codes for CASSWTGTQPQHF.

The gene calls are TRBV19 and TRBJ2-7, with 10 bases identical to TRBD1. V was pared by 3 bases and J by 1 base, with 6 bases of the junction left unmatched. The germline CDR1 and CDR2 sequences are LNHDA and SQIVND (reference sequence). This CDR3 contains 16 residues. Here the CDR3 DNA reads TGTGCCAGTAGTATTTTTGGGACAGGGGATTCCTACGAGCAGTACTTC. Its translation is CASSIFGTGDSYEQYF. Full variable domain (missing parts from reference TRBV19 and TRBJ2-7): DGGITQSPKYLFRKEGQNVTLSCEQNLNHDAMYWYRQDPGQGLRLIYYSQIVNDFQKGDIAEGYSVSREKKESFPLTVTSAQKNPTAFYLCASSIFGTGDSYEQYFGPGTRLTVT.

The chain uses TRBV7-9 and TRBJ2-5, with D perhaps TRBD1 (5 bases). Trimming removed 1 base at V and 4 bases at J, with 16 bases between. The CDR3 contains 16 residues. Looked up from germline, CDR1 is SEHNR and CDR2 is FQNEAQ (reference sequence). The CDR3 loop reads CASSLGGRVGPETQYF. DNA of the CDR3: TGTGCCAGCAGCTTAGGGGGAAGAGTGGGGCCAGAGACCCAGTACTTC.

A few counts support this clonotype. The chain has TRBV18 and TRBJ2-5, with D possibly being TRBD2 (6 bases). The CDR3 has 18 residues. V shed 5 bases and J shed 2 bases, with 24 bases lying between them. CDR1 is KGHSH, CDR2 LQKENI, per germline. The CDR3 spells CASSMVSWTKLQQETQYF. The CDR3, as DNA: TGTGCCAGCTCAATGGTTTCTTGGACTAAACTTCAGCAAGAGACCCAGTACTTC. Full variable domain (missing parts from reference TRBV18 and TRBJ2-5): NAGVMQNPRHLVRRRGQEARLRCSPMKGHSHVYWYRQLPEEGLKFMVYLQKENIIDESGMPKERFSAEFPKEGPSILRIQQVVRGDSAAYFCASSMVSWTKLQQETQYFGPGTRLLVL.

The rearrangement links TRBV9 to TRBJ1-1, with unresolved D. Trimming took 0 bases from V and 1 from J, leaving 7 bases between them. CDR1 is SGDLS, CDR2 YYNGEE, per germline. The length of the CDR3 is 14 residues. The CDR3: CASSVEVWNTEAFF. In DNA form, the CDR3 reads TGTGCCAGCAGCGTAGAGGTGTGGAACACTGAAGCTTTCTTT.

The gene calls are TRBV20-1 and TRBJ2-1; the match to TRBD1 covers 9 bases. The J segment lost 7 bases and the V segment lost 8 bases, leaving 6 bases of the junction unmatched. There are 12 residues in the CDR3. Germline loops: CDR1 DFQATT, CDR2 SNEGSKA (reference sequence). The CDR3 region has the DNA TGCAGTACTGGACAGGGGTTAAATGAGCAGTTCTTC. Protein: CSTGQGLNEQFF.

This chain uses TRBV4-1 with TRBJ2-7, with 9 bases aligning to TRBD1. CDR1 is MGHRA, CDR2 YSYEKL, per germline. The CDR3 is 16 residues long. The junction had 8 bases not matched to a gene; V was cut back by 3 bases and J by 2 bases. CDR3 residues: CASSQSDRGFTYEQYF. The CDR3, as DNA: TGCGCCAGCAGCCAGTCGGACAGGGGTTTTACCTACGAGCAGTACTTC.

The CDR3 DNA sequence: TGTGCCAGCAGCTTAACCCCCGCAGGGAACACCGGGGAGCTGTTTTTT. Translated: CASSLTPAGNTGELFF. The chain combines TRBV7-2 with TRBJ2-2, with unresolved D. Germline assignment: CDR1 SGHTA and CDR2 FQGNSA. This CDR3 region has 16 residues. V was cut by 2 bases and J by 1 base, with 11 bases left in between. The variable domain in full, completed from reference TRBV7-2 and TRBJ2-2, reads GAGVSQSPSNKVTEKGKDVELRCDPISGHTALYWYRQSLGQGLEFLIYFQGNSAPDKSGLPSDRFSAERTGGSVSTLTIQRTQQEDSAVYLCASSLTPAGNTGELFFGEGSRLTVL.

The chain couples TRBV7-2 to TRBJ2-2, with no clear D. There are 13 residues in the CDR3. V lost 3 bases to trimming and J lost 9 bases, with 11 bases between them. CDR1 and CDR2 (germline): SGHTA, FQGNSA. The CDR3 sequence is CASSLNQFRELFF. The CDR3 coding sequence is TGTGCCAGCAGCTTGAACCAGTTCAGGGAGCTGTTTTTT.

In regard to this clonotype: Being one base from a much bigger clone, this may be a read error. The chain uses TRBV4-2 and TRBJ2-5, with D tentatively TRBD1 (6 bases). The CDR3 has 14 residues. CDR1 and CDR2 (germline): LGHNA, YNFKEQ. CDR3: CASSQAQGLEIQYF. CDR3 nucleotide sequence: TGTGCCAGCAGCCAAGCACAGGGTCTTGAGATCCAGTACTTC.

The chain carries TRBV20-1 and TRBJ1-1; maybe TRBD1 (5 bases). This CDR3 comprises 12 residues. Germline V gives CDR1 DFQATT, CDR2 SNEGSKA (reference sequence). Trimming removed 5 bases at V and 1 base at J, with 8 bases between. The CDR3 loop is CSAYQGNTEAFF. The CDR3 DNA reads TGCAGTGCTTATCAGGGGAACACTGAAGCTTTCTTT.

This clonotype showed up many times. CDR3 region: CASQGAGEQYF. The CDR3 DNA follows: TGTGCCAGTCAGGGGGCAGGGGAGCAGTACTTC. J is TRBJ2-5 and V is TRBV7-8, with 8 nucleotides matching TRBD1. The CDR3 is made up of 11 amino acids. Trimming cost V 9 bases and J 11 bases; bases outside gene matches: 8. CDR1 is SGHVS and CDR2 is FQNEAQ in the germline V gene.

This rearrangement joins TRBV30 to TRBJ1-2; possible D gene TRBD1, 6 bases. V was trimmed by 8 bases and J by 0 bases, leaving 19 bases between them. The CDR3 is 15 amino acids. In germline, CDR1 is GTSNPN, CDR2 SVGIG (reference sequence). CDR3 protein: CALELRGKANYGYTF. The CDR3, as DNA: TGTGCCCTGGAATTAAGGGGGAAAGCTAACTATGGCTACACCTTC.

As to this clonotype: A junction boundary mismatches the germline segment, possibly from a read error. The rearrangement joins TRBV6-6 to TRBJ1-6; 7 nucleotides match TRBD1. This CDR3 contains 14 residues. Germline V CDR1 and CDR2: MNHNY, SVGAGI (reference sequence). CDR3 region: CASSLGQYNSPPHF. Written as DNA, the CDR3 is TGTGCCAGCAGCCTGGGACAGTATAATTCACCCCCCCACTTT.

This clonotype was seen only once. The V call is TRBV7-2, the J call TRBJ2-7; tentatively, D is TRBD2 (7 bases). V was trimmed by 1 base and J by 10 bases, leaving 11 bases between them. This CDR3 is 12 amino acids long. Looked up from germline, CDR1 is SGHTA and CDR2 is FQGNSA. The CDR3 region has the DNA TGTGCCAGCAGCTTAGGAGGGGGGGGTCAGTACTTC. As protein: CASSLGGGGQYF.

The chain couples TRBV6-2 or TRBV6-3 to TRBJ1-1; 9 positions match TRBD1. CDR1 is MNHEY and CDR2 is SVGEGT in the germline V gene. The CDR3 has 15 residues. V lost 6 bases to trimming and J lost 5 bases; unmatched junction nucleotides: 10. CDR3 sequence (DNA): TGTGCCAGCAGATTACTTACAGGGGGCGCGACTGAAGCTTTCTTT. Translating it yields CASRLLTGGATEAFF.

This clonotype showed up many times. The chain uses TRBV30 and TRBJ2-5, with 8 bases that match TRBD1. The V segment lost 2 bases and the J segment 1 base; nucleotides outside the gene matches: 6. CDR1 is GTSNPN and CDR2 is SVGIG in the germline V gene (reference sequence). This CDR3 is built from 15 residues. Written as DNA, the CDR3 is TGTGCCTGGAGTCCCCAGGGGGCCCTCCAAGAGACCCAGTACTTC. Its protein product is CAWSPQGALQETQYF. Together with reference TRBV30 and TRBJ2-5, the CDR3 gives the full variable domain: SQTIHQWPATLVQPVGSPLSLECTVEGTSNPNLYWYRQAAGRGLQLLFYSVGIGQISSEVPQNLSASRPQDRQFILSSKKLLLSDSGFYLCAWSPQGALQETQYFGPGTRLLVL.

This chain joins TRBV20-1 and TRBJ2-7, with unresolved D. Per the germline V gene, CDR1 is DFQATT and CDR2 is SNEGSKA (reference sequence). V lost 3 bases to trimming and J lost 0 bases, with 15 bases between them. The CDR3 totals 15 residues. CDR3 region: CSARAGRGGSYEQYF. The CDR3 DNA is TGCAGTGCTAGGGCAGGTCGTGGCGGCTCCTACGAGCAGTACTTC.